Listed here are 29 T cell receptor beta chains from one sample, sequenced in a study of cytomegalovirus exposure and HLA in healthy donors. This PCR relied on a set of 60 Vbeta primers and 13 Jbeta primers. Sequencing used immunoSEQ multiplex PCR; TCRdb keeps in-frame clones, though not all of them. The repertoire consists of under 150,000 clones, with 80% occurring once and the leading ten covering 4.5% to 6%. The source material was PBMCs. The origin of the receptors is a male donor in good health and CMV-seronegative.

The chain uses TRBV19 and TRBJ1-6; tentatively, D is TRBD1 (5 bases). This CDR3 region has 16 residues. V lost 4 bases, J lost 9 bases, and 19 bases lay in between. CDR1 LNHDA and CDR2 SQIVND come from the germline V gene (reference sequence). The CDR3 sequence is CASSTRQLLNGSPLHF. The CDR3 DNA sequence: TGTGCCAGTAGTACAAGACAGCTCCTCAACGGTTCACCCCTCCACTTT.

The chain employs TRBV5-4 and TRBJ2-5, with 10 positions matching TRBD1. Germline values: CDR1 SGHNT, CDR2 YYREEE (reference sequence). With 2 bases clipped from V and 5 bases from J, the junction kept 6 bases outside the gene matches. The CDR3 is made up of 15 amino acids. The chain's CDR3 is CASSLRQGAPETQYF. CDR3 nucleotide sequence: TGTGCCAGCAGCTTAAGACAGGGGGCGCCGGAGACCCAGTACTTC.

V usage is TRBV4-2 and J usage is TRBJ2-4; 12 nucleotides align to TRBD1. The germline V gene encodes CDR1 LGHNA and CDR2 YNFKEQ. The CDR3 has 16 residues. Trimming removed 3 bases from V and 6 bases from J; junction bases left unmatched: 6. This CDR3 is CASSQSGGQGANIQYF. The CDR3 DNA reads TGTGCCAGCAGCCAGTCAGGGGGACAGGGGGCAAACATTCAGTACTTC.

The chain couples TRBV18 to TRBJ1-1, with D maybe TRBD1 (5 bases). The CDR3 runs to 12 residues. V was shortened by 3 bases and J by 8 bases, with 10 bases between the two germline ends. Germline values: CDR1 KGHSH, CDR2 LQKENI. The CDR3 loop reads CASSPSGYEAFF. CDR3 bases: TGTGCCAGCTCACCTTCAGGGTACGAAGCTTTCTTT.

The chain uses TRBV6-6 and TRBJ2-5, with D perhaps matching TRBD2 (7 bases). The germline V and J ends were trimmed by 5 bases and 5 bases, with 12 bases remaining between them. Germline CDR1 and CDR2: MNHNY and SVGAGI (reference sequence). The CDR3 has 13 amino acids. This CDR3 is CASSPGGTETQYF. The CDR3 coding sequence is TGTGCCAGCAGTCCGGGGGGCACGGAGACCCAGTACTTC.

The chain is built from TRBV9 and TRBJ2-5; 7 bases are a match to TRBD2. This CDR3 has 15 residues. The ends lost 1 base at V and 5 bases at J; junction bases unmatched: 8. Germline-derived CDR1 and CDR2 are SGDLS and YYNGEE. This chain's CDR3 is CASSVYSGVGETQYF. The CDR3 bases are TGTGCCAGCAGCGTATACAGCGGGGTAGGGGAGACCCAGTACTTC.

In the case of this clone: Other DNA sequences in the same sample also yield this CDR3. The J gene is TRBJ1-2, the V gene TRBV6-6; 9 bases are a match to TRBD1. The germline CDR1 and CDR2 sequences are MNHNY and SVGAGI (reference sequence). The CDR3 has 13 amino acids. J lost 5 bases, V lost 6 bases, and 4 bases had no gene match. The CDR3 here is CASSSGQGYGYTF. CDR3 DNA: TGTGCCAGCAGCAGTGGACAGGGGTATGGCTACACCTTC.

The chain couples TRBV19 to TRBJ1-5, with D perhaps matching TRBD1 (6 bases). The CDR3 has 13 amino acids. CDR1 is LNHDA and CDR2 is SQIVND in the germline V gene (reference sequence). V gave up 1 base and J gave up 7 bases, with 8 bases separating them. CDR3 loop: CASSIGGPQPQHF. Written as DNA, the CDR3 is TGTGCCAGTAGTATAGGGGGGCCGCAGCCCCAGCATTTT.

This chain connects TRBV18 to TRBJ2-1, with TRBD2 identical over 7 bases. This CDR3 is built from 13 residues. Trimming cost V 6 bases and J 10 bases; bases outside gene matches: 9. Germline V gene data show CDR1 as KGHSH and CDR2 as LQKENI. The CDR3 protein is CASSQTLLAEQFF. CDR3 coding DNA: TGTGCCAGCTCCCAAACCTTACTAGCGGAGCAGTTCTTC.

The chain carries TRBV7-2 and TRBJ2-1; D gene ambiguous. V was pared by 0 bases and J by 5 bases, with 14 bases between. The V gene's germline CDR1 is SGHTA and CDR2 FQGNSA. The CDR3 loop spans 16 amino acids. CDR3 in amino acids: CASSLARPTAHNEQFF. The CDR3 region has the DNA TGTGCCAGCAGCTTAGCGCGACCCACAGCTCACAATGAGCAGTTCTTC.

In this sample, this clone turned up a few times. This chain connects TRBV27 to TRBJ2-2, with D possibly TRBD1 on 5 matching bases. Trimming shortened V by 6 bases and J by 4 bases, and 15 bases separated the two germline ends. The CDR3 is 15 residues long. The germline gives CDR1 MNHEY, CDR2 SMNVEV (reference sequence). The DNA of the CDR3 is TGTGCCAGCAGATCAGGACAATCTTCCACCGGGGAGCTGTTTTTT. This encodes CASRSGQSSTGELFF.

The J gene is TRBJ1-4, the V gene TRBV9; D is perhaps TRBD1 (6 bases). Germline values: CDR1 SGDLS, CDR2 YYNGEE. Trimming pared 5 bases from V and 5 bases from J, leaving 10 bases between. The CDR3 has 13 residues. The CDR3: CASSVGANEKLFF. DNA of the CDR3: TGTGCCAGCAGTGTGGGGGCAAATGAAAAACTGTTTTTT.

The V gene is TRBV13, the J gene TRBJ1-2; the match to TRBD1 covers 8 bases. The CDR3 consists of 15 residues. Trimming took 5 bases from V and 4 from J; bases not matched to a gene: 9. Germline values: CDR1 PRHDT, CDR2 FYEKMQ (reference sequence). This CDR3 is CASSASLGTGYGYTF. CDR3 sequence (DNA): TGTGCCAGCAGCGCCTCATTAGGGACAGGCTATGGCTACACCTTC.

This chain connects TRBV30 to TRBJ1-1, with D maybe TRBD1 (5 bases). Looked up from germline, CDR1 is GTSNPN and CDR2 is SVGIG (reference sequence). The CDR3 sequence is 14 residues long. V lost 5 bases to trimming and J lost 1 base, with 14 bases between them. CDR3 nucleotide sequence: TGTGCCTGGCGTAACCGGGGGACGAACACTGAAGCTTTCTTT. Translation gives CAWRNRGTNTEAFF. Complete variable domain (other parts from reference TRBV30 and TRBJ1-1): SQTIHQWPATLVQPVGSPLSLECTVEGTSNPNLYWYRQAAGRGLQLLFYSVGIGQISSEVPQNLSASRPQDRQFILSSKKLLLSDSGFYLCAWRNRGTNTEAFFGQGTRLTVV.

This clone appeared a single time. This chain connects TRBV16 to TRBJ1-5, with D tentatively TRBD1 (5 bases). CDR1 KGHSY and CDR2 FQNENV come from the germline V gene. This CDR3 contains 14 residues. With 4 bases removed from V and 4 bases from J, the gap between germline ends came to 11 bases. The DNA for the CDR3 is TGTGCCAGCAGCCTGGGGGGTCGGAATCAGCCCCAGCATTTT. This encodes CASSLGGRNQPQHF.

V usage is TRBV28 and J usage is TRBJ2-7, with D possibly being TRBD1 (6 bases). CDR3 length equals 13 residues. V was clipped by 6 bases and J by 3 bases, with 12 bases between them. The V gene's germline CDR1 is MDHEN and CDR2 SYDVKM. CDR3 protein: CASSRDTFYEQYF. The CDR3 DNA is TGTGCCAGCAGCCGGGACACCTTCTACGAGCAGTACTTC.

The chain carries TRBV9 and TRBJ2-5; 9 bases fit TRBD1. The J call may be incorrect, as the DNA end agrees better with TRBJ2-7. The CDR3 contains 16 residues. Germline V gene data show CDR1 as SGDLS and CDR2 as YYNGEE. DNA for the CDR3: TGTGCCAGCAGCCCCCGGTCCGGGACAGGGAGATACGAGCAGTACTTC. It encodes CASSPRSGTGRYEQYF.

The genes are TRBV6-1 and TRBJ1-2, with D uncertain. Germline CDR1 is MNHNS and CDR2 is SASEGT. Trimming removed 4 bases from V and 0 bases from J, with 12 bases in between. The CDR3 totals 15 residues. CDR3 sequence (DNA): TGTGCCAGCAGTGTGGTTGGGAGAGCTAACTATGGCTACACCTTC. It codes for CASSVVGRANYGYTF.

The chain has TRBV29-1 and TRBJ1-2, with 8 bases lining up with TRBD1. CDR1 and CDR2 (germline): SQVTM, ANQGSEA. Unmatched junction bases numbered 9, after V lost 7 bases and J lost 5 bases. This CDR3 has 13 residues. In DNA, the CDR3 is TGCAGCGCTACCGACAGGGGTGGATATGGCTACACCTTC. Translation: CSATDRGGYGYTF.

This sequence joins TRBV7-2 and TRBJ1-2, with TRBD1 identical over 10 bases. Germline CDR1 SGHTA, CDR2 FQGNSA. Losses at the gene ends were 0 bases for V and 5 bases for J; bases not matched to a gene: 3. The length of the CDR3 is 15 residues. In DNA, the CDR3 is TGTGCCAGCAGCTTAGCGCGGACAGGGGGTTATGGCTACACCTTC. Its translation is CASSLARTGGYGYTF. Together with reference TRBV7-2 and TRBJ1-2, the CDR3 gives the full variable domain: GAGVSQSPSNKVTEKGKDVELRCDPISGHTALYWYRQSLGQGLEFLIYFQGNSAPDKSGLPSDRFSAERTGGSVSTLTIQRTQQEDSAVYLCASSLARTGGYGYTFGSGTRLTVV.

CDR3 sequence (DNA): TGTGCCAGCAGCTCGCCACAGGGCATTAGCTATGGCTACACCTTC. As protein: CASSSPQGISYGYTF. The rearrangement joins TRBV7-9 to TRBJ1-2, with D possibly matching TRBD1 (6 bases). V lost 4 bases, J lost 4 bases, and 16 bases lay in between. Germline CDR1 is SEHNR and CDR2 is FQNEAQ (reference sequence). The CDR3 consists of 15 residues.

The rearrangement uses TRBV7-8 and TRBJ2-7, with 9 bases that match TRBD1. The CDR3 runs to 15 residues. From germline, CDR1 is SGHVS and CDR2 FQNEAQ. Trimming cost V 1 base and J 3 bases; bases outside gene matches: 4. CDR3 sequence (DNA): TGTGCCAGCAGCTTAGTGGGGACAGGGTTCTACGAGCAGTACTTC. Protein sequence: CASSLVGTGFYEQYF.

The J gene is TRBJ1-1, the V gene TRBV2; D uncertain. Trimming removed 6 bases at V and 6 bases at J, with 8 bases between. In germline, CDR1 is SNHLY, CDR2 FYNNEI. This CDR3 comprises 11 residues. Here the CDR3 reads CASSRVSEAFF. The CDR3, as DNA: TGTGCCAGCAGCCGGGTATCTGAAGCTTTCTTT. Full variable domain (rest looked up from reference TRBV2 and TRBJ1-1): EPEVTQTPSHQVTQMGQEVILRCVPISNHLYFYWYRQILGQKVEFLVSFYNNEISEKSEIFDDQFSVERPDGSNFTLKIRSTKLEDSAMYFCASSRVSEAFFGQGTRLTVV.

DNA of the CDR3: TGTACGCGGGGGGATAGAGAAAAACTGTTTTTT. Protein product: CTRGDREKLFF. This chain joins TRBV18 and TRBJ1-4; possibly TRBD1 for D (5 bases). This CDR3 contains 11 residues. Looked up from germline, CDR1 is KGHSH and CDR2 is LQKENI.

The rearrangement links TRBV15 to TRBJ1-1, with 7 bases that match TRBD1. The CDR3 sequence is 17 residues long. V was pared by 5 bases and J by 6 bases, with 18 bases of the junction left unmatched. CDR1 LNHNV and CDR2 YYDKDF come from the germline V gene (reference sequence). The CDR3 DNA is TGTGCCACCAGCCGACGAATACCAGGGGGGACGGTCGCTGAAGCTTTCTTT. Its protein is CATSRRIPGGTVAEAFF.

V and J are TRBV11-3 and TRBJ2-2; D gene ambiguous. Trimming left V 2 bases short and J 6 bases short, with 7 bases between. Germline loops: CDR1 SGHNT, CDR2 YENEEA. The CDR3 totals 13 residues. CDR3 in DNA: TGTGCCAGCAGCTTAATGGCAGCCGGGGAGCTGTTTTTT. Amino acids: CASSLMAAGELFF.

The genes are TRBV7-9 and TRBJ2-7; 11 positions match TRBD2. The V segment lost 5 bases and the J segment 4 bases; nucleotides outside the gene matches: 7. The germline gives CDR1 SEHNR, CDR2 FQNEAQ (reference sequence). The CDR3 sequence is 15 residues long. CDR3 residues: CASSPYSGGAYEQYF. CDR3 nucleotide sequence: TGTGCCAGCAGCCCGTATAGCGGGGGGGCTTACGAGCAGTACTTC.

J is TRBJ2-2 and V is TRBV11-3, with TRBD2 as a possible D gene (5 bases). The CDR3 is 16 amino acids. CDR1 is SGHNT and CDR2 is YENEEA in the germline V gene. Trimming removed 1 base from V and 11 bases from J, with 20 bases in between. The CDR3 region has the DNA TGTGCCAGCAGCTTAGGGGTTCGGATTGGCCGGGAAGAGCTGTTTTTT. It encodes CASSLGVRIGREELFF.

The rearrangement links TRBV15 to TRBJ1-6; TRBD1 is a possible D gene (5 bases). This CDR3 region has 16 residues. Between the trimmed V and J ends, which lost 4 bases and 6 bases, there was a span of 16 bases. Looked up from germline, CDR1 is LNHNV and CDR2 is YYDKDF (reference sequence). CDR3 nucleotide sequence: TGTGCCACCAGCAAACGTTTCGGGACTGGTAATTCACCCCTCCACTTT. Its protein is CATSKRFGTGNSPLHF.